Given below is one T cell receptor (beta chain) in context. Its antigen is unknown. This sample is drawn from a study of regulatory dendritic cells for organ transplantation. Findings and caveats of the study: Considerable individual heterogeneity was seen in alloreactive memory CD8+ T cells. Resting memory CD8+ T cells held the most alloreactive clonotypes. Memory T cells were less diverse than naive, with memory CD8+ most oligoclonal. Regulatory dendritic cells appeared to expand memory CD8+ clones less than mature ones.

Germline CDR1 reads LNHDA; CDR2 reads SQIVND (reference sequence). CDR3 length equals 14 residues. Trimming pared 5 bases from V and 4 bases from J, leaving 12 bases between. Repertoires were generated with immunoSEQ multiplex PCR, while TCRdb's copy carries only in-frame clones and drops some. This sample has about 29,000 clones; 80% to 85% occur once, and the top ten carry about 0.094%. This clonotype was obtained from a human donor in good health. Sequenced input: naive CD4+ T cells from blood. Subset denoted: CD45RA+ naive T cells. This rearrangement joins TRBV19 to TRBJ1-5, with D hard to call. This CDR3 reads CASSSGVSNQPQHF. In nucleotides, the CDR3 is TGTGCCAGTAGTTCCGGGGTCAGTAATCAGCCCCAGCATTTT.